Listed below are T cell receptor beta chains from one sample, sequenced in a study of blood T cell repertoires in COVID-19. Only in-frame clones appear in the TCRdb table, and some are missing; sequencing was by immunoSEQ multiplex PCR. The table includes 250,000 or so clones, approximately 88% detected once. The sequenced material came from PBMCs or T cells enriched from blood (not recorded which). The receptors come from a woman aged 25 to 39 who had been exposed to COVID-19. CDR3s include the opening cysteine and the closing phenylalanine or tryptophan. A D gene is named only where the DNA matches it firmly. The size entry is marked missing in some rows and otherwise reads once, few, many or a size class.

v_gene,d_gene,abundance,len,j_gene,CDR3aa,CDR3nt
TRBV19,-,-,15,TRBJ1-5,CASSIEGASNQPQHF,TGTGCCAGTAGTATAGAGGGCGCTAGCAATCAGCCCCAGCATTTT
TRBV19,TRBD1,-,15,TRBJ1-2,CASSMDRGTGYGYTF,TGTGCCAGTAGTATGGACCGGGGGACAGGCTATGGCTACACCTTC
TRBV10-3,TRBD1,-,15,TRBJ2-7,CAIRVGQGISDEQYF,TGTGCCATCAGAGTGGGACAGGGGATAAGCGACGAGCAGTACTTC
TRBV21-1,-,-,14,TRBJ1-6,CASVLGQGNSPLHF,TGTGCCAGCGTCCTGGGACAGGGCAATTCACCCCTCCACTTT
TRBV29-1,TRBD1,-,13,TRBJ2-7,CSVESGGSYEQYF,TGCAGCGTTGAATCAGGGGGTTCCTACGAGCAGTACTTC
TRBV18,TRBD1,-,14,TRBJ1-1,CASSPGQGGTEAFF,TGTGCCAGCTCACCAGGACAGGGCGGGACTGAAGCTTTCTTT
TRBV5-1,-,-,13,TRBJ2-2,CASSPEGTGELFF,TGCGCCAGCAGCCCGGAGGGGACCGGGGAGCTGTTTTTT
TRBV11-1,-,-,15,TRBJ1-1,CASSLGAGPNTEAFF,TGTGCCAGCAGCTTGGGGGCAGGCCCGAACACTGAAGCTTTCTTT
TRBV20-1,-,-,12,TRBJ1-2,CSASYGKYGYTF,TGCAGTGCTAGTTACGGGAAATATGGCTACACCTTC
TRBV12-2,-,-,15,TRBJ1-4,CASRSVDRRNEKLFF,TGTGCAAGTCGCTCTGTGGACAGACGTAATGAAAAACTGTTTTTT
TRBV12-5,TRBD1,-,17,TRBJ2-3,CASGLGDRGTSTDTQYF,TGTGCTAGTGGTTTGGGGGACAGGGGGACATCCACAGATACGCAGTATTTT
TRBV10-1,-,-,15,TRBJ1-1,CASSESAGVAGKAFF,TGCGCCAGCAGTGAGTCCGCAGGGGTGGCCGGAAAAGCTTTCTTT
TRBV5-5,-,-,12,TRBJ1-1,CASSHAVAEAFF,TGTGCCAGCAGCCACGCAGTGGCTGAAGCTTTCTTT
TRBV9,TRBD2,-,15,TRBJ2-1,CASNWDGRAVGEQFF,TGTGCCAGCAATTGGGACGGGAGGGCCGTGGGTGAGCAGTTCTTC
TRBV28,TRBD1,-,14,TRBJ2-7,CASRPQGGSYEQYF,TGTGCCAGCAGGCCACAGGGGGGATCCTACGAGCAGTACTTC
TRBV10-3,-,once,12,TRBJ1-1,CAISETEGGAFF,TGTGCCATCAGTGAAACAGAGGGTGGGGCTTTCTTT
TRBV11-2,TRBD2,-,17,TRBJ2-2,CASSLEGLAGFTGELFF,TGTGCCAGCAGCTTAGAGGGACTAGCAGGCTTTACCGGGGAGCTGTTTTTT
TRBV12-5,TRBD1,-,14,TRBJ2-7,CASGDQGATYEQYF,TGTGCTAGTGGTGATCAGGGGGCGACCTACGAGCAGTACTTC
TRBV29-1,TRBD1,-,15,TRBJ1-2,CSVDLYGQGLSGYTF,TGCAGCGTAGACCTATACGGACAGGGCCTGAGTGGCTACACCTTC
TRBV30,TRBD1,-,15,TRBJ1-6,CAWSTGVSYNSPLHF,TGTGCCTGGAGCACAGGGGTCTCCTATAATTCACCCCTCCACTTT
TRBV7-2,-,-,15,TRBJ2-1,CASSLMAGSYNEQFF,TGTGCCAGCAGCTTAATGGCGGGAAGCTACAATGAGCAGTTCTTC
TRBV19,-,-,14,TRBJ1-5,CASRLPGSNQPQHF,TGTGCCAGTAGACTCCCAGGGAGCAATCAGCCCCAGCATTTT
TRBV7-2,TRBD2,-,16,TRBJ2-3,CASSLASSGNTDTQYF,TGTGCCAGCAGCTTAGCCTCTAGCGGGAACACAGATACGCAGTATTTT
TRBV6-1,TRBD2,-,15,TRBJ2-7,CASSEAASGDYEQYF,TGTGCCAGCAGTGAAGCTGCTAGCGGAGACTACGAGCAGTACTTC
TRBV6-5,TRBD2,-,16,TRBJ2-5,CASSSGTSGTMETQYF,TGTGCCAGCAGTTCCGGGACTAGCGGGACCATGGAGACCCAGTACTTC
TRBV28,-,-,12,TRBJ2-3,CASDSTGKAQYF,TGTGCCAGCGACTCCACAGGGAAAGCGCAGTATTTT
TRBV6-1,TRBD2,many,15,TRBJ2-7,CASSEGLAGSYEQYF,TGTGCCAGCAGTGAAGGACTAGCGGGCTCCTACGAGCAGTACTTC
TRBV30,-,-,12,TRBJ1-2,CACARVNYGYTF,TGTGCCTGTGCCAGGGTTAACTATGGCTACACCTTC
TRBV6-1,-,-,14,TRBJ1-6,CASSDGGERSPLHF,TGTGCCAGCAGTGATGGCGGGGAGCGGTCACCCCTCCACTTT
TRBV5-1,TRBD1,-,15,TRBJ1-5,CASSLAGQGGQPQHF,TGCGCCAGCAGCTTGGCAGGACAGGGAGGGCAGCCCCAGCATTTT
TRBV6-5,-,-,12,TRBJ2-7,CASWSGTYEQYF,TGTGCCAGCTGGAGCGGAACCTACGAGCAGTACTTC
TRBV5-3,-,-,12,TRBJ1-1,CARSLGRHPAFF,TGTGCCAGAAGTTTGGGGCGACATCCAGCTTTCTTT
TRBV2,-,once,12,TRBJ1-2,CASSDSPYGYTF,TGTGCCAGCAGTGATAGTCCCTATGGCTACACCTTC